This TCR beta chain was profiled in a study of CD8 T cells in ankylosing spondylitis (dated by TCRdb to about 2017). About the investigation overall: To find TCR variants linked to disease, the study profiled T cell receptor beta repertoires in ankylosing spondylitis patients and healthy donors. The full study cohort was made up of 25 ankylosing spondylitis patients and around 100 healthy donors. Peripheral blood samples were taken, and synovial fluid was additionally collected from ankylosing spondylitis patients.

Sequenced using an Illumina HiSeq 2500. Quantitative 5'-RACE with molecular barcodes was used to prepare TCR beta libraries. Per the source publication's procedure: Disease-linked TCR variants were identified with a new computational method built on a probabilistic model of VDJ rearrangement. TCRdb reprocessing: public reads trimmed at Q25 with fastp, clones called with MiXCR, in-frame beta chains kept. Each record represents a unique CDR3 protein, reported with the most common genes and DNA among its rows. Clone size and V and J calls follow TCRdb, not the original study. The sample table shows around 440,000 distinct CDR3 sequences, and approximately 17% are seen once. The ten largest account for over 0.9% of the sample. What the work shows at the level of the full study, not this receptor alone: A TCR beta motif of several highly homologous amino acid variants appeared characteristic of blood from ankylosing spondylitis patients. The disease-linked clones were reported to be significantly enriched in matched synovial fluid samples from ankylosing spondylitis patients. Some motif variants had previously been reported in the synovial fluid and blood of reactive arthritis patients, which suggests shared mechanisms of disease initiation. The disease-linked clones showed a CD8+ phenotype and occurred at relatively low frequencies in peripheral blood.

V drops 5 bases and J drops 4 bases, leaving 15 bases in between. The germline V gene yields SQVTM for CDR1 and ANQGSEA for CDR2. The cysteine opens and the phenylalanine closes a CDR3 of 15 amino acids. Only the CDR3 region is kept as DNA, spanning 45 bases read in frame from base 1. This clonotype was recorded once. This clone's antigen is unknown. No much larger clone is present one base from it, and per-base qualities are unavailable. A lone read is weak support. The rearranged segments are TRBV29-1 and TRBJ1-6; TRBD1 might be the D gene, on 6 matching bases. This receptor was obtained from a male donor with ankylosing spondylitis. The sample taken for sequencing was blood, either unsorted or a sorted T cell fraction (not recorded which). In nucleotides, the sequence is TGCAGCGTTCAGCAGGACAGAGCTTATAATTCACCCCTCCACTTT. This is translated as CSVQQDRAYNSPLHF. Beyond the CDR3, the reference TRBV29-1 and TRBJ1-6 genes provide the residues; the full variable domain reads: SAVISQKPSRDICQRGTSLTIQCQVDSQVTMMFWYRQQPGQSLTLIATANQGSEATYESGFVIDKFPISRPNLTFSTLTVSNMSPEDSSIYLCSVQQDRAYNSPLHFGNGTRLTVT.